This T cell receptor (beta chain) emerged from a study of Ad26.COV2.S vaccination and SARS-CoV-2 variants. Study in general: Ad26.COV2.S shots went into the muscle once or twice, 56 days apart.

Notes on the study in general: Vaccinated and placebo-treated recipients had similar non-spike TCR breadth. Spike-specific responses of CD8+ and CD4+ T cells were reported to display substantial breadth after vaccination.

The length of the CDR3 is 13 residues. Germline V gene data show CDR1 as SGHTA and CDR2 as FQGNSA. Trimming stripped 6 bases from V and 5 bases from J, with 12 bases between. As concerns this clone: Its antigen is currently unknown.

TCRdb's table, derived via immunoSEQ multiplex PCR, lists solely in-frame clones and lacks some. The top ten clones hold roughly 3.1% of a sample with about 350,000 clones, approximately 81% of them seen once. Treatment of the sample: some 20 received Ad26.COV2.S at low or high dose, single or two shots; about 5 received placebo; per-sample allocation not given. Sampling occurred on day 63 after the first vaccine or placebo injection. The sequence came from a person between 18 and 59 years old who received the Ad26.COV2.S COVID-19 vaccine or a placebo. This specimen was peripheral blood, taken in a trial of Ad26.COV2.S vaccine versus placebo. This sequence joins TRBV7-2 and TRBJ2-3, with no clear D. The CDR3 sequence: CASRPGDRDTQYF. DNA of the CDR3: TGTGCCAGCAGACCCGGCGATAGAGATACGCAGTATTTT.